This TCR beta chain appears in the sequencing data of a study of T cell changes during pregnancy in multiple sclerosis. The data were produced by immunoSEQ multiplex PCR, yet TCRdb's version contains in-frame clones alone and is incomplete. The sample contains some 73,000 clones, 85% to 95% of which appear only once. CDR1 MNHEY and CDR2 SMNVEV come from the germline V gene (reference sequence). The junction had 11 bases not matched to a gene; V was cut back by 5 bases and J by 3 bases. The CDR3 totals 18 residues. The material sequenced was peripheral blood, taken in the third trimester of pregnancy. The chain links TRBV27 to TRBJ2-5; 14 bases agree with TRBD2. The sequence came from a female donor in good health, enrolled as a control in a pregnancy study. CDR3 bases: TGTGCCAGCAGTCGCCAGGGGACTAGCGGGGGCCTGGAAGAGACCCAGTACTTC. Translation: CASSRQGTSGGLEETQYF.